This TCR beta chain was identified during a study of OX40 agonist ivuxolimab in advanced cancers. This CDR3 has 14 amino acids. V was cut by 8 bases and J by 0 bases, with 14 bases left in between. Germline assignment: CDR1 GTSNPN and CDR2 SVGIG (reference sequence). The sampling schedule covered blood at baseline, cycle 4 day 1, and cycle 7 day 1. The repertoire was sequenced with immunoSEQ multiplex PCR; TCRdb's copy has only in-frame clones and lacks some. The table shows about 38,000 clones, with around 82% occurring only once. The chain joins TRBV30 to TRBJ2-1; perhaps TRBD1 as D (5 bases). Material: CD4+ or CD8+ T cells sorted from blood, obtained in a trial of the OX40 agonist ivuxolimab. This receptor was obtained from an adult with an advanced solid tumor such as melanoma, head and neck, liver or kidney cancer. The CDR3 DNA is TGTGCCACCCGACAGCCCGACTCCTACAATGAGCAGTTCTTC. It codes for CATRQPDSYNEQFF.